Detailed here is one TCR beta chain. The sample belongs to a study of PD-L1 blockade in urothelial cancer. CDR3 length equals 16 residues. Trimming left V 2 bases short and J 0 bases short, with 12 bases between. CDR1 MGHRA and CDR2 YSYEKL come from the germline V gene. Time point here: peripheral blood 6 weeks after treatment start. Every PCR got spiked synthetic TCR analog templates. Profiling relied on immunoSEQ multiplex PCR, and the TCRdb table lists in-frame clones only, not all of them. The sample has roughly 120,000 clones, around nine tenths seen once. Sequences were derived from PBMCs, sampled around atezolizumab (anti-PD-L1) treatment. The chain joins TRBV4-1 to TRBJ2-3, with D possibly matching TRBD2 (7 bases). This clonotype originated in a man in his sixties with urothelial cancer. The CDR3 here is CASSQWGGQSTDTQYF. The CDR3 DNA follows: TGCGCCAGCAGCCAATGGGGGGGGCAGAGCACAGATACGCAGTATTTT.